The entry that follows covers one T cell receptor beta chain sequence. The sample originates from a study of PD-L1 blockade in urothelial cancer. The data were produced by immunoSEQ multiplex PCR, yet TCRdb's version contains in-frame clones alone and is incomplete. The sample includes some 100,000 clones, about 89% of them seen just once. This CDR3 is built from 15 residues. Germline V gives CDR1 MNHNY, CDR2 SVGAGI (reference sequence). V trimming: 2 bases; J trimming: 8 bases; junction bases outside the gene matches: 8. The chain couples TRBV6-6 to TRBJ1-2; 10 bases are shared with TRBD1. The specimen comprised PBMCs, sampled around atezolizumab (anti-PD-L1) treatment. The source is a woman older than 75 with urothelial cancer. The CDR3 spells CASSYGQGVEWGYTF. The CDR3 nucleotides read TGTGCCAGCAGTTACGGACAGGGGGTAGAGTGGGGCTACACCTTC.